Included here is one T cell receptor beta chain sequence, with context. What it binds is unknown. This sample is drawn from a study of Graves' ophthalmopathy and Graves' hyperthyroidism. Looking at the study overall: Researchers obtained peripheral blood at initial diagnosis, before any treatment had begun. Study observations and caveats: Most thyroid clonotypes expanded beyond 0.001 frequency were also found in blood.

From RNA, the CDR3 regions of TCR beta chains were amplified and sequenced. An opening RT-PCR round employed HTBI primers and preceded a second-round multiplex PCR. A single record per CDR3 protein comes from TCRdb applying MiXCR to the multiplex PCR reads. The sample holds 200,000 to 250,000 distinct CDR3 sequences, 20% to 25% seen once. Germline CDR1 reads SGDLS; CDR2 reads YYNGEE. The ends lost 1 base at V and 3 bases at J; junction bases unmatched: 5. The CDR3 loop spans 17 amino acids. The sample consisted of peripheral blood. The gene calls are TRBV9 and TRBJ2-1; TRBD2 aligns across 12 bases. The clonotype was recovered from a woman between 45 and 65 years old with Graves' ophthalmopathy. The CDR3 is CASSVQTSGSFYNEQFF. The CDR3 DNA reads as TGTGCCAGCAGCGTACAGACTAGCGGGAGTTTCTACAATGAGCAGTTCTTC.